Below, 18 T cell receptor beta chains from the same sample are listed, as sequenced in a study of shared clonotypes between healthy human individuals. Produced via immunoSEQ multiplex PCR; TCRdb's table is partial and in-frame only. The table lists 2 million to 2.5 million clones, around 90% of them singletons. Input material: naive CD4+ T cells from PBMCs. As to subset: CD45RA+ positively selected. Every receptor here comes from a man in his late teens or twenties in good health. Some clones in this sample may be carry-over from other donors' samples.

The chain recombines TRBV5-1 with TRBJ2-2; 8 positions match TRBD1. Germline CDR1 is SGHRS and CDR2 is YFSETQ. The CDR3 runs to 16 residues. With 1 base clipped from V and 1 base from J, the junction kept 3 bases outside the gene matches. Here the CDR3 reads CASSLLGTGNTGELFF. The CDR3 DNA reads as TGCGCCAGCAGCTTGTTGGGGACAGGGAACACCGGGGAGCTGTTTTTT. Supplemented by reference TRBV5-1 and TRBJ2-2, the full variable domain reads KAGVTQTPRYLIKTRGQQVTLSCSPISGHRSVSWYQQTPGQGLQFLFEYFSETQRNKGNFPGRFSGRQFSNSRSEMNVSTLELGDSALYLCASSLLGTGNTGELFFGEGSRLTVL.

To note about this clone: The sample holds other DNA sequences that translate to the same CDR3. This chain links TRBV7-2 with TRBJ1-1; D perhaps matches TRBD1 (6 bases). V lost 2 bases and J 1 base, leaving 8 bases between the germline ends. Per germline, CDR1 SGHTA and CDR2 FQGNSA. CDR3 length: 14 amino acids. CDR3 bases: TGTGCCAGCAGCTTAACGGACAGGAACACTGAAGCTTTCTTT. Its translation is CASSLTDRNTEAFF.

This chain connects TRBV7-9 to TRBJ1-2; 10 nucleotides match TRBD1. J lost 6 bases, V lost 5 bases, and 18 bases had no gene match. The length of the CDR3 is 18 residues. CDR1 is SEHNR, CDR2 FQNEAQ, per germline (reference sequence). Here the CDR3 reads CASSATRRRQGASHGYTF. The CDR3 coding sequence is TGTGCCAGCAGCGCTACTCGCAGGAGACAGGGGGCTTCGCATGGCTACACCTTC.

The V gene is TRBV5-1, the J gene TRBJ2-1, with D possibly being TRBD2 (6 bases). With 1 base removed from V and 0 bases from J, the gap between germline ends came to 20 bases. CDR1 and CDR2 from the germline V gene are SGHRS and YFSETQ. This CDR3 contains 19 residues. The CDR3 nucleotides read TGCGCCAGCAGCTTGCGGGCGCTTGGGGACGGGAGCTCCTACAATGAGCAGTTCTTC. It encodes CASSLRALGDGSSYNEQFF.

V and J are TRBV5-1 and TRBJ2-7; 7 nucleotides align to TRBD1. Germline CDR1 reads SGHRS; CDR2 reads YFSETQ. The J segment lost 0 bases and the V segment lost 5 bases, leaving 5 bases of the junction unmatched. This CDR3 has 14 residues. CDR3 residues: CASSGQASSYEQYF. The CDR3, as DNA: TGCGCCAGCAGTGGACAGGCCTCCTCCTACGAGCAGTACTTC.

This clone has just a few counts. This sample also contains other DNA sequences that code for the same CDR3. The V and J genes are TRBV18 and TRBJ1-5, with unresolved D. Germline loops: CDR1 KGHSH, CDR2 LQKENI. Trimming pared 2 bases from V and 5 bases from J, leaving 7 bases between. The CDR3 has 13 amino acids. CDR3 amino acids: CASSPNRDQPQHF. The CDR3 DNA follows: TGTGCCAGCTCACCAAACCGGGATCAGCCCCAGCATTTT.

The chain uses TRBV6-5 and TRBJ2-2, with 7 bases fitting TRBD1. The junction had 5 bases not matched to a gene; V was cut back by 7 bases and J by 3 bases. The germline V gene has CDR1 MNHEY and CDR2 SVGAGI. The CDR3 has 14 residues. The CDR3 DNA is TGTGCCAGCAAATGGCAGGGGGACACCGGGGAGCTGTTTTTT. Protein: CASKWQGDTGELFF.

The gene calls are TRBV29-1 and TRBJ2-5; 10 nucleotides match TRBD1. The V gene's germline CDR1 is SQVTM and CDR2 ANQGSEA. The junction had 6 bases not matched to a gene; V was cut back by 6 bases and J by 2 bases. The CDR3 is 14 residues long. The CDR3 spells CSVLDRGPQETQYF. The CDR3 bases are TGCAGCGTCCTAGACAGGGGGCCGCAAGAGACCCAGTACTTC.

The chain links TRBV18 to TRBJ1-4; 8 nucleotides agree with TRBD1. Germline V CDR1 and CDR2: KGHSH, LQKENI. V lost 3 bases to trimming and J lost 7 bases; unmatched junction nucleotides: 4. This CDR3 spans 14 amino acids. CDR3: CASSPAGGAEKLFF. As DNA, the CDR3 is TGTGCCAGCTCACCGGCAGGGGGCGCTGAAAAACTGTTTTTT.

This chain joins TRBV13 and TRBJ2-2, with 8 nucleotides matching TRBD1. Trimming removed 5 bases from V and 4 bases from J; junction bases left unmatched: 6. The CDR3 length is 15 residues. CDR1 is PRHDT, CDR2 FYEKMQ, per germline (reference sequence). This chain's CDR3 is CASSPRDRFTGELFF. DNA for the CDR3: TGTGCCAGCAGCCCAAGGGACAGGTTCACCGGGGAGCTGTTTTTT.

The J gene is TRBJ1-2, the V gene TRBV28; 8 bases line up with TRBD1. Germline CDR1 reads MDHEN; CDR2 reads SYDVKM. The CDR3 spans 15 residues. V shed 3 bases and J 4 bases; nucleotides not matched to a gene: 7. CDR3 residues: CASSLLDRGGYGYTF. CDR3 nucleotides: TGTGCCAGCAGTTTGCTCGACAGGGGAGGCTATGGCTACACCTTC.

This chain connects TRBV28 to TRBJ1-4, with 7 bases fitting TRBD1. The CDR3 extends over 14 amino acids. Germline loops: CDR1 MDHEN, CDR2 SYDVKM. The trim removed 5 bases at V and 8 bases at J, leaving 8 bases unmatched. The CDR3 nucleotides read TGTGCCAGCAGTCCCGGACAGGTTAGGGAAAAACTGTTTTTT. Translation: CASSPGQVREKLFF.

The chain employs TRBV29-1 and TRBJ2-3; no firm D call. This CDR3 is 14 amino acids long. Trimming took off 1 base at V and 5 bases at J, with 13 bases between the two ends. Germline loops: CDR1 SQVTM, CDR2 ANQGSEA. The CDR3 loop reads CSVEVTTRGDTQYF. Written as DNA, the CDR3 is TGCAGCGTTGAAGTCACGACCCGAGGAGATACGCAGTATTTT.

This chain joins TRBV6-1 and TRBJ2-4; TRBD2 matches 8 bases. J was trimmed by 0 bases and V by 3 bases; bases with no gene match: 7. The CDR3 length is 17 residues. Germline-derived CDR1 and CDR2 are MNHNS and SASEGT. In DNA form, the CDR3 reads TGTGCCAGCAGTGAGGACGGCCTAGCGGGAGCCAAAAACATTCAGTACTTC. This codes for CASSEDGLAGAKNIQYF.

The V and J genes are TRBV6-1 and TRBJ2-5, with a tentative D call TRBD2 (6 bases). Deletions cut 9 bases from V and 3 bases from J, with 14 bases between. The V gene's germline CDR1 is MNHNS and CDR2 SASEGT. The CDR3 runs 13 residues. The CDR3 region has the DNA TGTGCCAGTTCCCCCTGGGGGGAAGAGACCCAGTACTTC. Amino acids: CASSPWGEETQYF.

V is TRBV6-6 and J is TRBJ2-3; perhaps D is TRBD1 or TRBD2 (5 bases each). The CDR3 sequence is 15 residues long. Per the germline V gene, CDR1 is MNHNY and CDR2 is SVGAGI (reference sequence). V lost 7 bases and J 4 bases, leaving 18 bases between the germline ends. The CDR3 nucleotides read TGTGCCAGCACCCCCGAGGGGAGTCCCCCAGATACGCAGTATTTT. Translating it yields CASTPEGSPPDTQYF.

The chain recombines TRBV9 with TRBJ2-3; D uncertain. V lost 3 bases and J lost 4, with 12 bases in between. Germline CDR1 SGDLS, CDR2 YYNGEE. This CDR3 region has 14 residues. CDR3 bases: TGTGCCAGCAGCGCCTCCGGCAACCCAGATACGCAGTATTTT. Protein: CASSASGNPDTQYF. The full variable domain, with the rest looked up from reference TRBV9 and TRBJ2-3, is DSGVTQTPKHLITATGQRVTLRCSPRSGDLSVYWYQQSLDQGLQFLIQYYNGEERAKGNILERFSAQQFPDLHSELNLSSLELGDSALYFCASSASGNPDTQYFGPGTRLTVL.

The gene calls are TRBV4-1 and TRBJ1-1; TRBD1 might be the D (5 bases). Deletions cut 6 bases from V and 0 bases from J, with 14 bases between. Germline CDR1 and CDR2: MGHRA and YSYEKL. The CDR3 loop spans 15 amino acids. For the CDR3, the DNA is TGCGCCAGCAGAGCCCTGGGGGTCCTGAACACTGAAGCTTTCTTT. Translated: CASRALGVLNTEAFF.